The 14 T cell receptor beta chains in this list originate from one sample, sequenced in a study of human T cells and chemical hapten exposure. As for time point: patch test 2, 6 weeks after DPC sensitization. The treatment was: therapeutic diphenylcyclopropenone sensitization with weekly scalp DPC. TCRdb used MiXCR to reprocess the RACE reads, holding one entry per CDR3 protein. The table records 330,000 or so distinct CDR3 sequences, about 6% of them present only once. Here the sequenced sample was whole blood, taken in connection with sensitization to the hapten diphenylcyclopropenone (DPC). The receptors derive from a woman under 30 with alopecia areata. Some clones in this sample may be carry-over from other donors' samples.

This clonotype was observed a few times. V gene TRBV7-9 combines with J gene TRBJ1-1; D unresolved. CDR1 and CDR2 (germline): SEHNR, FQNEAQ (reference sequence). The CDR3 has 17 amino acids. V was shortened by 4 bases and J by 0 bases, with 18 bases between the two germline ends. The CDR3 bases are TGTGCCAGCAGCTCTCTCGTCAGGACGTTAATGAACACTGAAGCTTTCTTT. Protein sequence: CASSSLVRTLMNTEAFF. Using reference TRBV7-9 and TRBJ1-1 for the parts outside the CDR3, the full variable domain is DTGVSQNPRHKITKRGQNVTFRCDPISEHNRLYWYRQTLGQGPEFLTYFQNEAQLEKSRLLSDRFSAERPKGSFSTLEIQRTEQGDSAMYLCASSSLVRTLMNTEAFFGQGTRLTVV.

This clonotype has a handful of counts. This sequence joins TRBV7-2 and TRBJ1-4; D possibly corresponds to TRBD1 (5 bases). Germline CDR1 SGHTA, CDR2 FQGNSA. The CDR3 consists of 15 residues. Trimming left V 1 base short and J 6 bases short, with 12 bases between. CDR3 in DNA: TGTGCCAGCAGCTTAGTGGCTTCAGGGTATGAAAAACTGTTTTTT. It translates to CASSLVASGYEKLFF. The complete variable domain, with remaining parts taken from reference TRBV7-2 and TRBJ1-4, reads GAGVSQSPSNKVTEKGKDVELRCDPISGHTALYWYRQSLGQGLEFLIYFQGNSAPDKSGLPSDRFSAERTGGSVSTLTIQRTQQEDSAVYLCASSLVASGYEKLFFGSGTQLSVL.

Comment on this clonotype: This may be a read error, as it is one base from a much larger clone. The chain is built from TRBV27 and TRBJ1-2, with D unclear. The CDR3 consists of 13 residues. Per the germline V gene, CDR1 is MNHEY and CDR2 is SMNVEV (reference sequence). The CDR3 DNA follows: TGTGCCAGCAGTTTACGGCAATCCTATCGCTACACCTTC. This encodes CASSLRQSYRYTF.

This clonotype was observed at least ten times. The chain uses TRBV6-5 and TRBJ1-6; D is unresolved. The V gene's germline CDR1 is MNHEY and CDR2 SVGAGI. The length of the CDR3 is 13 residues. Trimming took off 8 bases at V and 3 bases at J, with 8 bases between the two ends. The CDR3 DNA reads as TGTGCCAGCCGACCCGACTATAATTCACCCCTCCACTTT. Amino acid sequence: CASRPDYNSPLHF.

V and J are TRBV7-2 and TRBJ2-1; D not certain. Germline V gene data show CDR1 as SGHTA and CDR2 as FQGNSA. CDR3 length equals 13 residues. V was pared by 3 bases and J by 7 bases, with 10 bases between. The CDR3 sequence: CASSFSVLNEQFF. The CDR3 DNA sequence: TGTGCCAGCAGCTTTTCAGTATTGAATGAGCAGTTCTTC.

This clonotype was seen repeatedly, ten times or more. The gene calls are TRBV6-6 and TRBJ1-5, with TRBD1 as a possible D gene (6 bases). V lost 6 bases and J lost 5, with 14 bases in between. The germline CDR1 and CDR2 sequences are MNHNY and SVGAGI (reference sequence). CDR3 size: 14 residues. The CDR3 DNA sequence: TGTGCCAGCAGGTGGGAGGGGGGACATCAGCCCCAGCATTTT. Its protein product is CASRWEGGHQPQHF.

This clonotype occurred a few times. This chain links TRBV7-2 with TRBJ1-2; possibly TRBD1 for D (5 bases). Per germline, CDR1 SGHTA and CDR2 FQGNSA. V was clipped by 5 bases and J by 6 bases, with 13 bases between them. This CDR3 contains 13 residues. The CDR3 region is CASSQGRVDGYTF. CDR3 coding DNA: TGTGCCAGCAGCCAAGGCAGGGTGGATGGCTACACCTTC.

Many counts were recorded for this clonotype. The rearrangement joins TRBV14 to TRBJ2-5, with D possibly being TRBD1 (6 bases). Looked up from germline, CDR1 is SGHDN and CDR2 is FVKESK. Deletions cut 4 bases from V and 2 bases from J, with 11 bases between. CDR3 size: 14 residues. The CDR3 nucleotides are TGTGCCAGCAGCCGTACCGGGACACAAGAGACCCAGTACTTC. This encodes CASSRTGTQETQYF.

V usage is TRBV4-2 and J usage is TRBJ1-6; 8 bases align to TRBD1. J gave up 4 bases and V 0 bases, and 8 bases lay outside the gene matches. This CDR3 comprises 18 residues. Germline CDR1 is LGHNA and CDR2 is YNFKEQ. The chain's CDR3 is CASSQDLSGGPYNSPLHF. CDR3 in DNA: TGTGCCAGCAGCCAAGATCTTTCAGGGGGCCCATATAATTCACCCCTCCACTTT.

Many counts were recorded for this clonotype. The V gene is TRBV12-3 or TRBV12-4, the J gene TRBJ2-5, with 7 bases fitting TRBD2. CDR3 length: 16 residues. The J segment lost 4 bases and the V segment lost 8 bases, leaving 16 bases of the junction unmatched. The CDR3 bases are TGTGCCAGCGGTCGCCGGGCCGGGGCGGGAGTAGAGACCCAGTACTTC. It is translated as CASGRRAGAGVETQYF.

This clonotype was recorded a few times. The chain links TRBV20-1 to TRBJ2-7; D remains ambiguous. The CDR3 totals 12 residues. Between the trimmed V and J ends, which lost 3 bases and 1 base, there was a span of 7 bases. Germline V lookup: CDR1 DFQATT, CDR2 SNEGSKA (reference sequence). CDR3: CSASIHSYEQYF. The CDR3 nucleotides are TGCAGTGCTAGTATACATTCCTACGAGCAGTACTTC.

This clonotype has at least ten counts. The chain uses TRBV7-6 and TRBJ1-1, with TRBD1 matching over 9 bases. The V and J ends lost 7 bases and 0 bases, in that order; junction bases with no gene match: 3. The CDR3 has 14 residues. Germline assignment: CDR1 SGHVS and CDR2 FNYEAQ. The CDR3 DNA sequence: TGTGCCAGCAAGAGGACAGGGGTGAACACTGAAGCTTTCTTT. This codes for CASKRTGVNTEAFF.

J is TRBJ2-3 and V is TRBV4-3, with 8 bases aligning to TRBD2. Germline loops: CDR1 LGHNA, CDR2 YSLEER. The CDR3 has 14 amino acids. J gave up 6 bases and V 1 base, and 3 bases lay outside the gene matches. In nucleotides, the CDR3 is TGCGCCAGCAGCCAAGGAGCGGGGGTGGATACGCAGTATTTT. Translated: CASSQGAGVDTQYF.

This clonotype occurred a few times. This chain joins TRBV12-3 or TRBV12-4 and TRBJ2-1; TRBD2 might be the D (5 bases). V was trimmed by 7 bases and J by 4 bases, leaving 17 bases between them. The CDR3 spans 15 residues. CDR3 amino acids: CASTNPRTPYNEQFF. The CDR3 nucleotides are TGTGCCAGCACCAATCCAAGGACTCCTTACAATGAGCAGTTCTTC.